This is a list of T cell receptor beta chains from one sample in a study of regulatory T cells in long-lasting Graves disease. TCRdb itself ran the multiplex PCR reads through MiXCR, one entry per CDR3 protein. The table includes 400,000 to 550,000 distinct CDR3 sequences, 16% detected once. Separately, the same data were catalogued under a study of T cells in Graves' hyperthyroidism and ophthalmopathy.

Sample: peripheral blood mononuclear cells (PBMCs), taken at new diagnosis, from a patient treated with antithyroid drugs. These receptors were taken from a young woman with Graves disease. Both conserved end residues are trimmed from each CDR3. Fields, in order: J gene, V gene, CDR3 length, CDR3 protein.

TRBJ2-1 | TRBV10-3 | 13 | AISESTSQGNEQF
TRBJ2-2 | TRBV6-1 | 12 | ASNKGGNTGELF
TRBJ2-3 | TRBV20-1 | 11 | SAPLAVGDTQY
TRBJ2-5 | TRBV27 | 9 | ASSLGTAQY
TRBJ1-1 | TRBV12-3/TRBV12-4 | 13 | ASSHAGGLDTEAF
TRBJ1-5 | TRBV12-3/TRBV12-4 | 12 | ASSSGYSNQPQH
TRBJ2-7 | TRBV30 | 12 | AWDGTSGTYEQY
TRBJ2-6 | TRBV7-9 | 13 | ASSFSAAGANVLT
TRBJ2-7 | TRBV20-1 | 12 | SASGTRSSYEQY
TRBJ2-6 | TRBV20-1 | 12 | SAMNPTGANVLT
TRBJ2-2 | TRBV28 | 17 | ASSTTNLRQGWDTGELF
TRBJ2-1 | TRBV20-1 | 14 | SARGSGVDSYNEQF
TRBJ1-2 | TRBV5-5 | 14 | ASSLVLSGTDYGYT
TRBJ2-1 | TRBV7-9 | 12 | ASSLARGVYEQF
TRBJ2-7 | TRBV11-2 | 12 | ASSSPGPPYEQY
TRBJ1-1 | TRBV6-1 | 12 | AGKPGQGNTEAF
TRBJ1-1 | TRBV30 | 12 | AWRGWLGGSEAF
TRBJ2-3 | TRBV3-1 | 12 | ASSLSGGADTQY
TRBJ1-1 | TRBV5-1 | 11 | ASSLELGTEAF
TRBJ1-5 | TRBV4-3 | 14 | ASSQYPGVGGQPQH
TRBJ2-1 | TRBV5-1 | 13 | ASSLDGQWREEQF
TRBJ2-7 | TRBV20-1 | 11 | SARDGGKGEQY